This T cell receptor (beta chain) was identified during a study of T cells in Graves' hyperthyroidism and ophthalmopathy. The study's findings and limits: Blood shared most expanded thyroid clonotypes above 0.001.

This clonotype was observed a few times. Antigen unknown. Lactation, pregnancy, other autoimmune disease or uncontrolled infection led to exclusion of patients. It was less than 13 ml of fresh peripheral blood that supplied the PBMCs. Germline-derived CDR1 and CDR2 are SGHDN and FVKESK. This CDR3 region has 15 residues. V gave up 0 bases and J gave up 7 bases, with 12 bases separating them. RNA transcripts were the template for amplifying TCR beta CDR3 regions. With the HTBI primer set, the TCR CDR3 went through a first round of RT-PCR. A single record per CDR3 protein comes from TCRdb applying MiXCR to the multiplex PCR reads. The sample records 490,000 or so distinct CDR3 sequences, roughly 21% being singletons.

The sequencing input was blood. The receptor was isolated from a man aged 35 to 55 with Graves' ophthalmopathy. The chain has TRBV14 and TRBJ2-2; a weak D match, TRBD2 (6 bases). This chain's CDR3 is CASSQERTTGGELFF. Written as DNA, the CDR3 is TGTGCCAGCAGCCAAGAAAGGACTACAGGCGGGGAGCTGTTTTTT.